This TCR beta chain was found in a study of shared clonotypes between healthy human individuals. Broader study findings: Naive subsets typically showed greater estimated richness than memory subsets. An anticipated effect of sequencing depth on clonotype sharing among donors was recognized.

Terminally differentiated effector memory CD45RA+ cells were excluded from the naive CD8 cells, which were CD45RO-negative and positively selected for CCR7. In regard to this clone: No antigen is known for it.

Produced via immunoSEQ multiplex PCR; TCRdb's table is partial and in-frame only. The data contain about 610,000 clones, about 96% of them singletons. The receptor comes from a woman in her thirties in good health. Sequencing was carried out using naive CD8+ T cells sorted from blood.

This CDR3 is CASSFPTGGAQETQYF. In DNA form, the CDR3 reads TGTGCCAGCAGTTTCCCTACAGGGGGCGCACAAGAGACCCAGTACTTC. The chain recombines TRBV28 with TRBJ2-5, with 9 bases aligning to TRBD1. The V gene's germline CDR1 is MDHEN and CDR2 SYDVKM. This CDR3 has 16 amino acids. V lost 3 bases to trimming and J lost 2 bases; unmatched junction nucleotides: 7.